These T cell receptor beta chains were read from a single sample in a study of T cells in Graves' hyperthyroidism and ophthalmopathy. TCRdb re-called the multiplex PCR reads through MiXCR, storing one row per CDR3 protein. The data contain hundreds of thousands of distinct CDR3 sequences, about 45% of them singletons. The sample taken for sequencing was peripheral blood or thyroid tissue (not recorded which). The receptors here all came from a woman aged 18-35 years with Graves' hyperthyroidism. Each CDR3 is given with its conserved first and last residue.

length: 12; V: TRBV2; J: TRBJ1-2; CDR3: CASSLQGASYTF
length: 14; V: TRBV5-6; J: TRBJ2-7; CDR3: CASNPGTATYEQYF
length: 15; V: TRBV7-9; J: TRBJ1-4; CDR3: CASSLTGGLGEKLFF
length: 13; V: TRBV20-1; J: TRBJ1-6; CDR3: CSARAGGGSPLHF
length: 15; V: TRBV7-4; J: TRBJ2-2; CDR3: CASSLQGVRSGELFF
length: 15; V: TRBV10-3; J: TRBJ1-4; CDR3: CAISPGQGVQEKLFF
length: 15; V: TRBV2; J: TRBJ2-2; CDR3: CASLRTSGSSGELFF
length: 15; V: TRBV6-5; J: TRBJ2-5; CDR3: CASSYPGQSVETQYF
length: 14; V: TRBV2; J: TRBJ2-5; CDR3: CASSPDRFYGTQYF
length: 14; V: TRBV19; J: TRBJ2-7; CDR3: CASSIAGAGYEQYF
length: 18; V: TRBV5-1; J: TRBJ1-2; CDR3: CASSLRGGTLEQGWGYTF
length: 15; V: TRBV24-1; J: TRBJ2-3; CDR3: CATSDRAASTDTQYF
length: 15; V: TRBV29-1; J: TRBJ2-2; CDR3: CSVELGRGTTGELFF
length: 13; V: TRBV11-3; J: TRBJ1-2; CDR3: CASSTRDIRGYTF
length: 18; V: TRBV25-1; J: TRBJ2-6; CDR3: CASSPPWQGADGANVLTF
length: 15; V: TRBV20-1; J: TRBJ2-2; CDR3: CSARGLSFGVGELFF
length: 14; V: TRBV2; J: TRBJ2-7; CDR3: CASRRTGGSYEQYF
length: 12; V: TRBV10-2; J: TRBJ2-5; CDR3: CASRGSGGTQYF
length: 14; V: TRBV25-1; J: TRBJ1-5; CDR3: CASSGQAAVGFQHF
length: 17; V: TRBV24-1; J: TRBJ2-5; CDR3: CATSGNGLAGDVKTQYF
length: 12; V: TRBV15; J: TRBJ1-2; CDR3: CATSRDWTGDTF